This TCR beta chain was identified during a study of control samples from healthy donors and cancer patients. Sequencing was performed with immunoSEQ multiplex PCR; in TCRdb, only in-frame clones are kept and a portion is missing. The repertoire consists of fewer than 95,000 clones, with 90% to 95% occurring once and the leading ten covering about 15%. Source material: blood. This sequence was found in a man aged 25-40 years in good health.

CDR3 bases: TGTGCCAGCAGCTTGACTAGCGGTTACAATGAGCAGTTCTTC. Amino acids: CASSLTSGYNEQFF. The rearrangement uses TRBV5-8 and TRBJ2-1; 8 nucleotides agree with TRBD2. Trimming at V came to 1 base and at J to 4 bases, leaving 1 base not matched to a gene. The CDR3 covers 14 residues. Germline CDR1 reads SGHTS; CDR2 reads YDEGEE.